Presented here are 11 T cell receptor beta chains from one specimen sequenced in a study of cytomegalovirus exposure and HLA in healthy donors. TCRdb's table, derived via immunoSEQ multiplex PCR, lists solely in-frame clones and lacks some. This sample has 140,000 to 150,000 clones; about 89% occur once, and the top ten carry about 0.65%. Input material: PBMCs. These receptors came from a man in his late teens or twenties in good health and CMV-seronegative.

The rearrangement uses TRBV5-1 and TRBJ2-1, with a possible D match to TRBD1 (5 bases). From germline, CDR1 is SGHRS and CDR2 YFSETQ. With 3 bases removed from V and 5 bases from J, the gap between germline ends came to 18 bases. The CDR3 is 16 residues long. The CDR3 protein is CASSSSPPDRHNEQFF. CDR3 nucleotides: TGCGCCAGCAGCTCCTCACCGCCTGACAGACACAATGAGCAGTTCTTC.

The chain is built from TRBV18 and TRBJ1-2, with D possibly being TRBD1 (5 bases). Trimming removed 5 bases at V and 5 bases at J, with 9 bases between. In germline, CDR1 is KGHSH, CDR2 LQKENI. This CDR3 has 12 amino acids. The CDR3: CASSKQDYGYTF. CDR3 DNA: TGTGCCAGCTCAAAACAGGATTATGGCTACACCTTC.

The rearrangement uses TRBV30 and TRBJ1-3, with D hard to call. V gave up 1 base and J gave up 0 bases, with 4 bases separating them. In germline, CDR1 is GTSNPN, CDR2 SVGIG (reference sequence). The CDR3 covers 13 residues. This CDR3 reads CAWSGSSGNTIYF. In DNA form, the CDR3 reads TGTGCCTGGAGTGGTAGCTCTGGAAACACCATATATTTT.

The V call is TRBV18, the J call TRBJ2-7; 7 nucleotides align to TRBD1. The V gene's germline CDR1 is KGHSH and CDR2 LQKENI. This CDR3 region has 13 residues. With V trimmed by 5 bases and J by 0 bases, 1 base remained unmatched. In nucleotides, the CDR3 is TGTGCCAGCTCAGGGGACAGCTCCTACGAGCAGTACTTC. This sequence encodes CASSGDSSYEQYF.

The J gene is TRBJ1-1, the V gene TRBV27; tentatively, D is TRBD1 (6 bases). The CDR3 is 16 residues long. The V gene lost 2 bases and the J gene lost 3 bases, with 16 bases spanning the gap. CDR1 is MNHEY, CDR2 SMNVEV, per germline (reference sequence). The CDR3 DNA reads TGTGCCAGCAGTTTAGGTGAGAATACAGGGTACACTGAAGCTTTCTTT. Its protein product is CASSLGENTGYTEAFF.

The rearrangement uses TRBV27 and TRBJ1-5; 8 bases match TRBD1. The germline gives CDR1 MNHEY, CDR2 SMNVEV (reference sequence). The CDR3 runs to 17 residues. With 5 bases clipped from V and 2 bases from J, the junction kept 11 bases outside the gene matches. In DNA, the CDR3 is TGTGCCAGCAGTCCGTCTAGGACAGGGTTGGGCAATCAGCCCCAGCATTTT. It translates to CASSPSRTGLGNQPQHF.

The rearrangement uses TRBV5-6 and TRBJ2-2, with 10 bases that match TRBD2. The germline V gene encodes CDR1 SGHDT and CDR2 YYEEEE. The CDR3 has 19 amino acids. Trimming at V came to 1 base and at J to 2 bases, leaving 11 bases not matched to a gene. CDR3 DNA sequence: TGTGCCAGCAGCTTGCCCCTTGCTAGCGGGGGCCTCAACACCGGGGAGCTGTTTTTT. This codes for CASSLPLASGGLNTGELFF.

This chain uses TRBV11-2 with TRBJ1-5; weak D call: TRBD1 (5 bases). The CDR3 runs 16 residues. Between the trimmed V and J ends, which lost 5 bases and 0 bases, there was a span of 14 bases. From germline, CDR1 is SGHAT and CDR2 FQNNGV. CDR3 DNA: TGTGCCAGCAGCCAGAACAGGCAGAATAGCAATCAGCCCCAGCATTTT. Translated, it gives CASSQNRQNSNQPQHF.

Only one count was recorded for this clone. The CDR3 here is CASSLGDRGSYNSPLHF. DNA for the CDR3: TGCGCCAGCAGCTTGGGAGACAGGGGCTCCTATAATTCACCCCTCCACTTT. The rearrangement links TRBV5-1 to TRBJ1-6, with 8 nucleotides matching TRBD1. The CDR3 totals 17 residues. Germline V gives CDR1 SGHRS, CDR2 YFSETQ. Trimming at V came to 0 bases and at J to 0 bases, leaving 2 bases not matched to a gene.

CDR3 residues: CASSAPTGGIWGYTF. For the CDR3, the DNA is TGTGCCAGCAGCGCCCCGACAGGGGGCATCTGGGGCTACACCTTC. The chain joins TRBV9 to TRBJ1-2, with 10 bases identical to TRBD1. The germline gives CDR1 SGDLS, CDR2 YYNGEE. The CDR3 consists of 15 residues. V gave up 3 bases and J gave up 8 bases; unmatched junction bases: 10.

The V and J genes are TRBV15 and TRBJ2-4, with 7 nucleotides matching TRBD2. The ends lost 5 bases at V and 0 bases at J; junction bases unmatched: 7. CDR3 size: 16 residues. Germline loops: CDR1 LNHNV, CDR2 YYDKDF (reference sequence). The CDR3 DNA reads as TGTGCCACCAGCGCCCACAGCGGGGAAGCCAAAAACATTCAGTACTTC. Its translation is CATSAHSGEAKNIQYF.